The 14 T cell receptor beta chains below all came from one sample that was sequenced in a study of blood T cell repertoires in COVID-19. Measured with immunoSEQ multiplex PCR; TCRdb has only the in-frame clones, and not every one. The table shows about 440,000 clones, with about 90% occurring only once. The specimen was PBMCs or T cells enriched from blood (not recorded which). Every receptor here comes from a man aged 18 to 29 who had recovered from COVID-19.

This clone appeared once. V gene TRBV29-1 combines with J gene TRBJ1-3; tentative D call: TRBD1 (6 bases). This CDR3 contains 13 residues. Looked up from germline, CDR1 is SQVTM and CDR2 is ANQGSEA. CDR3 bases: TGCTCCCGGGGGGGGCGCGGAGGAAACACCATATATTTT. Translation: CSRGGRGGNTIYF.

Here the CDR3 DNA reads TGCGCCAGCAGCTTGGGTCAGGGGGGTTCACCCCTCCACTTT. Protein: CASSLGQGGSPLHF. The chain couples TRBV5-1 to TRBJ1-6; 7 bases align to TRBD1. Germline loops: CDR1 SGHRS, CDR2 YFSETQ. V was pared by 0 bases and J by 9 bases, with 3 bases of the junction left unmatched. The CDR3 is made up of 14 amino acids.

The rearrangement joins TRBV5-4 to TRBJ2-1; D call uncertain. The CDR3 is 13 residues long. Trimming took off 0 bases at V and 4 bases at J, with 5 bases between the two ends. Germline CDR1 reads SGHNT; CDR2 reads YYREEE (reference sequence). CDR3: CASSLDRYNEQFF. In DNA, the CDR3 is TGTGCCAGCAGCTTGGATCGGTACAATGAGCAGTTCTTC.

This clone was seen just once. The J gene is TRBJ2-5, the V gene TRBV5-6; 7 bases are a match to TRBD2. J lost 4 bases, V lost 4 bases, and 13 bases had no gene match. From germline, CDR1 is SGHDT and CDR2 YYEEEE. This CDR3 contains 16 residues. The CDR3, as DNA: TGTGCCAGCAGCCTCAGGGACTACCAGCCTGGAGAGACCCAGTACTTC. Translating it yields CASSLRDYQPGETQYF.

The chain recombines TRBV5-1 with TRBJ2-1; 11 bases are a match to TRBD2. J was trimmed by 6 bases and V by 4 bases; bases with no gene match: 6. The germline V gene has CDR1 SGHRS and CDR2 YFSETQ. This CDR3 contains 15 residues. CDR3 coding DNA: TGCGCCAGCAGCCTCTGGGGGACTAGCGGCAATGAGCAGTTCTTC. It specifies CASSLWGTSGNEQFF.

The V and J genes are TRBV6-1 and TRBJ2-2, with 12 bases that match TRBD2. In germline, CDR1 is MNHNS, CDR2 SASEGT. The CDR3 extends over 16 amino acids. V shed 4 bases and J 7 bases; nucleotides not matched to a gene: 7. This chain's CDR3 is CASSVGTSGYGGELFF. In DNA form, the CDR3 reads TGTGCCAGCAGTGTCGGGACTAGCGGGTATGGCGGGGAGCTGTTTTTT.

DNA for the CDR3: TGTGCCAGCAGTTTTACAGGGGGCTGGGATGGCTACACCTTC. Its translation: CASSFTGGWDGYTF. The J gene is TRBJ1-2, the V gene TRBV6-5; 9 positions agree with TRBD1. Germline CDR1 reads MNHEY; CDR2 reads SVGAGI. CDR3 length equals 14 residues. V shed 4 bases, J shed 6 bases, and the junction held 6 bases outside the gene matches.

The V call is TRBV3-1 (or the pseudogene TRBV3-2), the J call TRBJ2-7, with 9 bases lining up with TRBD2. With V trimmed by 1 base and J by 1 base, 2 bases remained unmatched. The germline V gene has CDR1 LGHDT and CDR2 YNNKEL (reference sequence). This CDR3 comprises 15 residues. The CDR3 DNA reads TGTGCCAGCAGCCAAGGACTAGCGGTATCCTACGAGCAGTACTTC. Residues: CASSQGLAVSYEQYF.

This chain connects TRBV11-2 to TRBJ2-4; 7 bases match TRBD1. The germline gives CDR1 SGHAT, CDR2 FQNNGV. With 5 bases clipped from V and 0 bases from J, the junction kept 13 bases outside the gene matches. The CDR3 runs 18 residues. Here the CDR3 reads CASSLRDSGIIAKNIQYF. In nucleotides, the CDR3 is TGTGCCAGCAGCCTCAGGGACAGTGGAATAATAGCCAAAAACATTCAGTACTTC.

V is TRBV10-3 and J is TRBJ1-3; D is possibly TRBD1 (6 bases). V lost 7 bases, J lost 6 bases, and 25 bases lay in between. This CDR3 comprises 17 residues. The germline CDR1 and CDR2 sequences are ENHRY and SYGVKD. In DNA, the CDR3 is TGTGCCATCATGGGGCCCCCTGGACAGATGGGGGTAAACACCATATATTTT. Its protein is CAIMGPPGQMGVNTIYF.

The CDR3 sequence is CASSLETRSNEQFF. For the CDR3, the DNA is TGTGCCAGCAGCTTAGAGACTCGAAGCAATGAGCAGTTCTTC. The rearrangement uses TRBV11-1 and TRBJ2-1; D is uncertain. The CDR3 is 14 amino acids. CDR1 is SGHAT and CDR2 is FQDESV in the germline V gene (reference sequence). The germline V and J ends were trimmed by 1 base and 6 bases, with 10 bases remaining between them.

This chain links TRBV10-3 with TRBJ2-7, with 8 bases aligning to TRBD1. The length of the CDR3 is 14 residues. The germline V gene has CDR1 ENHRY and CDR2 SYGVKD. V trimming: 8 bases; J trimming: 6 bases; junction bases outside the gene matches: 12. CDR3 nucleotide sequence: TGTGCCATCGGAGGAAGGGACAGGACGAGCGAGCAGTACTTC. Translating gives CAIGGRDRTSEQYF.

As regards this clone: The sample holds other DNA sequences that translate to the same CDR3. The rearrangement uses TRBV5-1 and TRBJ1-2; D perhaps matches TRBD1 (5 bases). The CDR3 loop spans 12 amino acids. CDR1 is SGHRS, CDR2 YFSETQ, per germline. Between the trimmed V and J ends, which lost 1 base and 5 bases, there was a span of 6 bases. CDR3 sequence: CASSLQGYGYTF. In DNA, the CDR3 is TGCGCCAGCAGCTTGCAGGGTTATGGCTACACCTTC.

The V and J genes are TRBV25-1 and TRBJ1-3; 7 nucleotides line up with TRBD1. Germline values: CDR1 MGHDK, CDR2 SYGVNS. V shed 7 bases, J shed 3 bases, and the junction held 12 bases outside the gene matches. The CDR3 is made up of 16 amino acids. The CDR3, as DNA: TGTGCCAGCAACCCCGCAGGGGGGACGAATGGAAACACCATATATTTT. As protein: CASNPAGGTNGNTIYF.